This TCR beta chain comes out of a study of post-analysis software for immune sequencing data. Study overall: Several disease courses (relapsing-remitting, secondary progressive and progressive-relapsing) of multiple sclerosis were included. Notes on the study in general: Same-batch samples co-clustered strongly by F measure. Five or six TRBV segments, TRBV5-6, TRBV5-1 and TRBV20-1 among them, were found more frequent in patients than controls. Compared with controls, patients showed significantly lower normalized Chao1 diversity.

Included in the TCR beta cDNA libraries were unique molecular identifiers. The T cell input of about 0.85 to 10 million gave approximately 500,000 cDNA molecules. Each CDR3 protein is one row after TCRdb ran MiXCR on the PCR reads. The sample carries roughly 430,000 distinct CDR3 sequences, over 30% recorded once. Germline loops: CDR1 MNHEY, CDR2 SVGAGI. With 2 bases removed from V and 0 bases from J, the gap between germline ends came to 11 bases. CDR3 size: 16 residues. In this sample, this clonotype turned up a few times. Its antigen is not known. The rearrangement joins TRBV6-5 to TRBJ2-1; D call uncertain. The receptor was isolated from a girl aged 2-9 years with multiple sclerosis. The sequenced sample was blood. CDR3 sequence reads: CASSYEATSSYNEQFF. The CDR3 region has the DNA TGTGCCAGCAGTTACGAAGCGACCAGCTCCTACAATGAGCAGTTCTTC.